The T cell receptor (beta chain) described here comes from a study of CD8 T cells in ankylosing spondylitis. Germline-derived CDR1 and CDR2 are SGHVS and FQNEAQ. The CDR3 runs to 16 residues. V was clipped by 0 bases and J by 1 base, with 10 bases between them. In its sample, this clonotype was seen a few times. Antigen specificity is unknown. Quantitative 5'-RACE with molecular barcodes was used to make the TCR beta libraries. A single record per CDR3 protein comes from TCRdb applying MiXCR to the 5' RACE reads. The table includes 150,000 to 200,000 distinct CDR3 sequences, around 19% detected once. Study observations and caveats: Reactive arthritis synovial fluid and blood were previously reported to contain some motif variants.

The sequencing sample was made of blood, either unsorted or a sorted T cell fraction (not recorded which). This chain uses TRBV7-8 with TRBJ1-5, with D possibly matching TRBD1 (6 bases). The receptor was isolated from a male donor with ankylosing spondylitis or in good health (not recorded which). CDR3 coding DNA: TGTGCCAGCAGCTTAGCCGGGACATCGAGCAATCAGCCCCAGCATTTT. Its protein is CASSLAGTSSNQPQHF. Supplemented by reference TRBV7-8 and TRBJ1-5, the full variable domain reads GAGVSQSPRYKVAKRGQDVALRCDPISGHVSLFWYQQALGQGPEFLTYFQNEAQLDKSGLPSDRFFAERPEGSVSTLKIQRTQQEDSAVYLCASSLAGTSSNQPQHFGDGTRLSIL.